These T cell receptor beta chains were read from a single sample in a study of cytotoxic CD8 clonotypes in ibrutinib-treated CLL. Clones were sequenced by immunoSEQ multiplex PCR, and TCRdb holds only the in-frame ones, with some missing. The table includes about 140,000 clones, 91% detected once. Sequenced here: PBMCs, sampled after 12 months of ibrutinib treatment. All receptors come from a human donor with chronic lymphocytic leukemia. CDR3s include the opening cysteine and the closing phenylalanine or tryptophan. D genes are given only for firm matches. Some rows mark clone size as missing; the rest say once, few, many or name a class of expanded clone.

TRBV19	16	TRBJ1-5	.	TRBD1	TGTGCCAGTAGTTCGACAGGGGGCGAGGGCAATCAGCCCCAGCATTTT	CASSSTGGEGNQPQHF
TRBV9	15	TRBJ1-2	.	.	TGTGCCAGCAGCCCCCGAGGGCAGGGAGTCTATGGCTACACCTTC	CASSPRGQGVYGYTF
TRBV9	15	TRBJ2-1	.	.	TGTGCCAGCAGCCAATTCCGGGGACCAGACCTTGAGCAGTTCTTC	CASSQFRGPDLEQFF
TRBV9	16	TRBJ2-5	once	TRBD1	TGTGCCAGCAGCGTAGCTTGGGGACAGGGCAGAGAGACCCAGTACTTC	CASSVAWGQGRETQYF
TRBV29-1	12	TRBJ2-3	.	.	TGCAGCGGTTGGGGCCCGCTGGATACGCAGTATTTT	CSGWGPLDTQYF
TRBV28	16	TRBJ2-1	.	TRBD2	TGTGCCAGCACCCTCAGTAGACGGGAGGTTAGGGATGAGCAGTTCTTC	CASTLSRREVRDEQFF
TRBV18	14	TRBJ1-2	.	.	TGTGCCAGCTCACCCCCGGGTCCCTACTATGGCTACACCTTC	CASSPPGPYYGYTF
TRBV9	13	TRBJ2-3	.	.	TGTGCCAGCAATCTGATACCCACAGATACGCAGTATTTT	CASNLIPTDTQYF
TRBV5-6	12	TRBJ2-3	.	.	TGTGCCAGCAGCTTGGGTCTTAATACGCAGTATTTT	CASSLGLNTQYF
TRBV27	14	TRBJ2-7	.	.	TGTGCCAGCAGATTACGAAGGGACGCCGACGAGCAGTACTTC	CASRLRRDADEQYF
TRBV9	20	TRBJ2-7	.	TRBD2	TGTGCCAGCAGCGTTAATCCCAGGGCCTCTACGCTAGCGGGAGTGCGAGAGCAGTACTTC	CASSVNPRASTLAGVREQYF
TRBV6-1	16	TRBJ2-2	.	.	TGTGCCAGCAGTGAAATGTTCGGGGTCCGGACCGGGGAGCTGTTTTTT	CASSEMFGVRTGELFF
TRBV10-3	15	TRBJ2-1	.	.	TGTGCCATCAGTGAGCCCTCAGCGGTCTACAATGAGCAGTTCTTC	CAISEPSAVYNEQFF
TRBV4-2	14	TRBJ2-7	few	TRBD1	TGTGCCAGCAGCCGCGGACAGGGGATCGGCGAGCAGTACTTC	CASSRGQGIGEQYF
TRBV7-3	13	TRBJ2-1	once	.	TGTGCCAGCAGCCTCCGGCCGGACAATGAGCAGTTCTTC	CASSLRPDNEQFF
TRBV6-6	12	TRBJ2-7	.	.	TGTGCCAGCAGTAACACAGGGCTCGAGCAGTACTTC	CASSNTGLEQYF
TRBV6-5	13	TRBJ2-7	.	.	TGTGCCAGCAGCATTCGGGACATCGGGGAGCAGTACTTC	CASSIRDIGEQYF
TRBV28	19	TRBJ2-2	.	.	TGTGCCAGCAGTTTATTTTCGATCCTTAGGGCCCAGAACACCGGGGAGCTGTTTTTT	CASSLFSILRAQNTGELFF
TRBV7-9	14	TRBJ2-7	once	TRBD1	TGTGCCAGCAGCTCAACCGGGACAGGGCTCGAGCAGTACTTC	CASSSTGTGLEQYF
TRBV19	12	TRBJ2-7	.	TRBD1	TGTGCCAGTGGACAGGGTAGTGGCGAGCAGTACTTC	CASGQGSGEQYF
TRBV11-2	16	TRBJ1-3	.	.	TGTGCCAGCAGCTTAGATCCTCTAAGCTCTGGAAACACCATATATTTT	CASSLDPLSSGNTIYF
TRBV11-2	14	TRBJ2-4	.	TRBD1	TGTGCCAGCAGCCTTAACGGACAGGGTGGCATTCAGTACTTC	CASSLNGQGGIQYF
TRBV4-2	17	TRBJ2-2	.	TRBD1	TGTGCCAGCAGCCAAGATCTGCCAGGGGGCAACACCGGGGAGCTGTTTTTT	CASSQDLPGGNTGELFF
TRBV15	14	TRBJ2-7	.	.	TGTGCCACCAGCAGAGACAGGGGCCCCTACGAGCAGTACTTC	CATSRDRGPYEQYF
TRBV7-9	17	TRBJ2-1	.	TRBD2	TGTGCCAGCAGCTTAGCGACTAGCGGAAATTCCTACAATGAGCAGTTCTTC	CASSLATSGNSYNEQFF
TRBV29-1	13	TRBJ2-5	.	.	TGCAGCGTTGAAGCGACAGCAGCCGGAACCCAGTACTTC	CSVEATAAGTQYF
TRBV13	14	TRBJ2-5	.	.	TGTGCCAGCACCCAGGGGCGGGCCCAAGAGACCCAGTACTTC	CASTQGRAQETQYF
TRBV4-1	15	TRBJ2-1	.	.	TGCGCCAGCAGCCAAGATGGCAGGGGTGGCAATGAGCAGTTCTTC	CASSQDGRGGNEQFF
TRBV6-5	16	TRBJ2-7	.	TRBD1	TGTGCCAGCAGTTCCCTTCCCGGGACAGGGGATTACGAGCAGTACTTC	CASSSLPGTGDYEQYF
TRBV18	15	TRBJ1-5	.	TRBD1	TGTGCCAGCTCACCCGGGACAGAAGGATGGCAGCCCCAGCATTTT	CASSPGTEGWQPQHF
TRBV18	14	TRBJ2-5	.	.	TGTGCCAGCTCACCCCCGGGACTTCGGGAGACCCAGTACTTC	CASSPPGLRETQYF
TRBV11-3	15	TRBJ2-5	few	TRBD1	TGTGCCAGCAGTCCCGGGACAGGGGGGCAAGAGACCCAGTACTTC	CASSPGTGGQETQYF
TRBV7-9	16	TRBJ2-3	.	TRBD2	TGTGCCAGCAGCTTAGAGCTAGCGGGAGTATTAGATACGCAGTATTTT	CASSLELAGVLDTQYF
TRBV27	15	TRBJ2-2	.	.	TGTGCCAGCAGTTTAAAACAGGGAGGGACCGGGGAGCTGTTTTTT	CASSLKQGGTGELFF
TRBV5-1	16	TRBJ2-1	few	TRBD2	TGCGCCAGCAGCTTCGGCTCCGGGACTAGCCACAATGAGCAGTTCTTC	CASSFGSGTSHNEQFF
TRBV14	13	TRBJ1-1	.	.	TGTGCCAGCAGCCCCTTATGGGACACTGAAGCTTTCTTT	CASSPLWDTEAFF
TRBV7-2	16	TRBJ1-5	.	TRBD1	TGTGCCAGCAGCTTAGTCGGACAGGGGGCTTGGCAGCCCCAGCATTTT	CASSLVGQGAWQPQHF
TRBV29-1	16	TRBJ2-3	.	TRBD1	TGCAGCGTTGAAGTAACGAGACAGGGATCAACAGATACGCAGTATTTT	CSVEVTRQGSTDTQYF
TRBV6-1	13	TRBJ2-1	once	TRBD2	TGTGCCAGCAGAGACCGACTAGCCGGCGAGCAGTTCTTC	CASRDRLAGEQFF
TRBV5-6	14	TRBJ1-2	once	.	TGTGCCAGCAGCTTAGGCCTAGGGACATATGGCTACACCTTC	CASSLGLGTYGYTF
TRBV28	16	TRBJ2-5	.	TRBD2	TGTGCCAGCAGTTTAGGAGCTAGCGGGATACAAGAGACCCAGTACTTC	CASSLGASGIQETQYF
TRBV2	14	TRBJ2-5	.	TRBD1	TGTGCCAGCAGGGGTCAGGGGGACCAAGAGACCCAGTACTTC	CASRGQGDQETQYF
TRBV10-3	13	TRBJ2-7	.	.	TGTGCCATCAGTGAGTCAGCATCCTACGAGCAGTACTTC	CAISESASYEQYF
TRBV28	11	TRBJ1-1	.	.	TGTGCCACACAGGGGAACACTGAAGCTTTCTTT	CATQGNTEAFF